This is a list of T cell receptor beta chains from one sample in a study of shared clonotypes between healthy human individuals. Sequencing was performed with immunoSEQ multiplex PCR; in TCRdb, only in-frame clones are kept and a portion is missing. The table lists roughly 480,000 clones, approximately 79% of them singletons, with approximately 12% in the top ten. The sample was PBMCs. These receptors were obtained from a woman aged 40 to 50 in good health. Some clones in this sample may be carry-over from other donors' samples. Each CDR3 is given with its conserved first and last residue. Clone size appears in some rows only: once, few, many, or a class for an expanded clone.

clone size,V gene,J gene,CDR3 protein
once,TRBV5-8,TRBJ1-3,CASSKVPPGNTIYF
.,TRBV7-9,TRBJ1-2,CASSPGQVQLEGYTF
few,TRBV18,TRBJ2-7,CASSPAQDRTYEQYF
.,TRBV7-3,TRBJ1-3,CASSLNRGPGNTIYF
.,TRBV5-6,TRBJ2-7,CASSLGGIFPYEQYF
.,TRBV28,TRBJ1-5,CASKSRQGVLEPQHF
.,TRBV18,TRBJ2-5,CASSPRAGLETQYF
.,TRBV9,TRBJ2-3,CASSVASEDTQYF
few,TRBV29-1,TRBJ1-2,CSAQPGQNYGYTF
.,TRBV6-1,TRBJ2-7,CASSEVGAAGVAEQYF
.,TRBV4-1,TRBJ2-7,CASSQSGGGGGIYEQYF
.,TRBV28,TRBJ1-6,CASSFPTGAWGSPLHF
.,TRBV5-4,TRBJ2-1,CASSLATGDYNEQFF
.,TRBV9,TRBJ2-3,CASSVGGTLGDTQYF
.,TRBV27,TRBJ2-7,CASSPGTSGVEQYF
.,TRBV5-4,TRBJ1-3,CASSLTPGNTIYF
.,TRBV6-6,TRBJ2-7,CASSHGSPRLYEQYF
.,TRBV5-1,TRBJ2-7,CASDFGGGDEQYF
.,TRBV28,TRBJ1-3,CASSTYRSAGNTIYF
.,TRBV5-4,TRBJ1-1,CASSRDLGDTEAFF
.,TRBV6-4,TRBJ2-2,CASSPAEAGELFF
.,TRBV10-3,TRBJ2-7,CAISLTNTGSMSSYEQYF
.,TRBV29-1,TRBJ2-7,CSVGAGIPYEQYF
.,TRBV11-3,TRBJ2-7,CASSFLGQGRHLYEQYF
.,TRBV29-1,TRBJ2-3,CSVEDAGTDTQYF
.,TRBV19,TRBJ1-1,CASSAQGPNTEAFF
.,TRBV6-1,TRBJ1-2,CASSELPTPGDGYTF
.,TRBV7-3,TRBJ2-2,CASSSTGTRNTGELFF